The present entry profiles one T cell receptor beta chain with its context. This specimen comes from a study of blood T cells in healthy people across ages. CDR3 size: 18 residues. CDR1 SGDLS and CDR2 YYNGEE come from the germline V gene. Trimming stripped 0 bases from V and 0 bases from J, with 16 bases between. The use of a sample-barcoded 5' primer and a J-beta primer mix characterized a second PCR of roughly 6 to 11 cycles. TCRdb re-called the 5' RACE reads with MiXCR, one entry per CDR3 protein. The sample lists about 2 million distinct CDR3 sequences, 49% occurring once. The sequencing input was blood. The chain is built from TRBV9 and TRBJ2-4; D could derive from TRBD1 or TRBD2 (5 bases each). The sequence was obtained from a woman between 35 and 50 years old in good health. In DNA, the CDR3 is TGTGCCAGCAGCGTAGATGGGACCGCTGGGCTAGCCAAAAACATTCAGTACTTC. Translating gives CASSVDGTAGLAKNIQYF.